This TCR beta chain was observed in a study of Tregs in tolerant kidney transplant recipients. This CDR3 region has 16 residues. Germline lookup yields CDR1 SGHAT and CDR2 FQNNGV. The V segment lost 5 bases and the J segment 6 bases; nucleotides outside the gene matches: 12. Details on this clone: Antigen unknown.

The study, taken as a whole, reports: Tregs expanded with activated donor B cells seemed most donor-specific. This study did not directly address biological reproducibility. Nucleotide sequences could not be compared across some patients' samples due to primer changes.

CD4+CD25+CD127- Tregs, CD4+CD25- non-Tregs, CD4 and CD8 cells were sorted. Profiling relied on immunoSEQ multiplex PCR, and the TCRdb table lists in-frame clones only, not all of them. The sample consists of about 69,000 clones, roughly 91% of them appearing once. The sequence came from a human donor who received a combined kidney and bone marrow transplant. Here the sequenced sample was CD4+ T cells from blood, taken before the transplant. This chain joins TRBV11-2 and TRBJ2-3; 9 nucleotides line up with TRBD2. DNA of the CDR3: TGTGCCAGCAGCCTCGCACTAGCGGGTGGTAGGGATACGCAGTATTTT. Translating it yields CASSLALAGGRDTQYF.